This T cell receptor (beta chain) was recovered during a study of blood T cell repertoires in COVID-19. V lost 6 bases and J 7 bases, leaving 19 bases between the germline ends. There are 15 residues in the CDR3. The germline gives CDR1 MDHEN, CDR2 SYDVKM. The assay was immunoSEQ multiplex PCR, and TCRdb's table has in-frame clones only and misses some. Altogether more than 35,000 clones are present, about 82% being singletons, with the ten largest covering under 50%. The specimen sequenced was peripheral blood. This clonotype was obtained from an elderly man with active or convalescent COVID-19. The V gene is TRBV28, the J gene TRBJ1-5; D gene ambiguous. As DNA, the CDR3 is TGTGCCAGCAGACGTAACCTAGGAGACTCCCAGCCCCAGCATTTT. This encodes CASRRNLGDSQPQHF.